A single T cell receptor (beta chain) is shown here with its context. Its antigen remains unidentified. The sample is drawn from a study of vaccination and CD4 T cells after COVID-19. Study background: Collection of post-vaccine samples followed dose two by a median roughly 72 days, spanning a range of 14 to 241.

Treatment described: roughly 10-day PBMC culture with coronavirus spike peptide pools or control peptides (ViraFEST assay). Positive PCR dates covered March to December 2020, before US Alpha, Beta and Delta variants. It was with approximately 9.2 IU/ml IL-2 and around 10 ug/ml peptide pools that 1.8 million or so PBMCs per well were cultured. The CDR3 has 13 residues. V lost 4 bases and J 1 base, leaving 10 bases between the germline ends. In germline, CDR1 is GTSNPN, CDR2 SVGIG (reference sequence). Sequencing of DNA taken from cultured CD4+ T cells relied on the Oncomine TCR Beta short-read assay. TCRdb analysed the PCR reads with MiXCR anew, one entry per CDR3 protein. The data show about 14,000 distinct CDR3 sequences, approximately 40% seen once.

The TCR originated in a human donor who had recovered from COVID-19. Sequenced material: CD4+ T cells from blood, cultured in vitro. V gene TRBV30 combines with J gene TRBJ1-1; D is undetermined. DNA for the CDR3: TGTGCCTGGATCGGGTGGGGGAACACTGAAGCTTTCTTT. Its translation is CAWIGWGNTEAFF.